This T cell receptor beta chain was captured by sequencing in a study of OX40 agonist ivuxolimab in advanced cancers. Study results and limitations: Averaging showed that CD8+ T cells had more expanded clones than CD4+ did.

Measured with immunoSEQ multiplex PCR; TCRdb has only the in-frame clones, and not every one. Counted here are 55,000 to 75,000 clones, around four fifths occurring once; the ten biggest clones make up approximately 10%. In the case of this clone: What it recognizes is unknown.

CDR1 is LNHDA, CDR2 SQIVND, per germline (reference sequence). This CDR3 is built from 17 residues. V was pared by 2 bases and J by 4 bases, with 11 bases of the junction left unmatched. This sequence was found in an adult with an advanced solid tumor such as melanoma, head and neck, liver or kidney cancer. This rearrangement joins TRBV19 to TRBJ2-1, with 7 bases lining up with TRBD1. Specimen: CD4+ or CD8+ T cells sorted from blood, collected in a trial of the OX40 agonist ivuxolimab. CDR3 protein: CASSINPRQGGYNEQFF. The CDR3 DNA sequence: TGTGCCAGTAGTATAAACCCCCGACAGGGTGGTTACAATGAGCAGTTCTTC.